One sample yielded the 19 T cell receptor beta chains listed below, sequenced in a study of Graves' ophthalmopathy and Graves' hyperthyroidism (dated by TCRdb to 2017 to 2018). TCRdb shows the sequencer as Illumina HiSeq 2000. For repertoire sequencing, the TCR beta CDR3 regions were amplified from RNA transcripts. The first round of RT-PCR was done with HTBI primers and the Qiagen OneStep RT-PCR kit, and was followed by a second round of multiplex PCR, then size selection and purification. The public sequencing data were trimmed at Q25 with fastp and processed into clonotypes with MiXCR by TCRdb, which kept only in-frame beta chains. Rows merge per CDR3 protein into single entries with the most common DNA and genes. The sample table lists hundreds of thousands of distinct CDR3 sequences, approximately 39% of them with a count of one. Clones ranked in the top ten supply over 2.5% of the sample. The sequenced sample was peripheral blood. The receptors come from an adult man with Graves' ophthalmopathy.

The CDR3 DNA sequence: TGTGCCAGCAGCGTCGTACAGGGTTCGAGTCGTTACGAGCAGTACTTC. It specifies CASSVVQGSSRYEQYF. The chain employs TRBV9 and TRBJ2-7, with D possibly TRBD1 on 6 matching bases. Deletions cut 2 bases from V and 4 bases from J, with 19 bases between. The germline V gene has CDR1 SGDLS and CDR2 YYNGEE. CDR3 length: 16 residues.

This clonotype was detected ten times or more. The chain uses TRBV9 and TRBJ1-3; possible D gene TRBD1, 5 bases. CDR1 is SGDLS and CDR2 is YYNGEE in the germline V gene. Trimming stripped 0 bases from V and 0 bases from J, with 19 bases between. There are 19 residues in the CDR3. The CDR3 bases are TGTGCCAGCAGCGTAGAATCAGGGCGATCGACCCGCTCTGGAAACACCATATATTTT. It specifies CASSVESGRSTRSGNTIYF.

The J gene is TRBJ2-3, the V gene TRBV7-2, with D possibly TRBD2 on 5 matching bases. V lost 3 bases and J 2 bases, leaving 15 bases between the germline ends. CDR3 length: 16 residues. Germline CDR1 reads SGHTA; CDR2 reads FQGNSA. CDR3 in amino acids: CASSLEGSRYTDTQYF. Written as DNA, the CDR3 is TGTGCCAGCAGCTTGGAAGGGAGTCGCTACACAGATACGCAGTATTTT.

Worth noting for this clonotype: A read error may produce the germline difference seen at one junction end. The rearrangement joins TRBV5-1 to TRBJ2-7, with 8 bases identical to TRBD1. The CDR3 length is 13 residues. CDR1 is SGHRS, CDR2 YFSETQ, per germline. CDR3 bases: TGTGCCAGATCCCGGACAGGGACCTACGAGCAGTACTTC. Encoded protein: CARSRTGTYEQYF.

V gene TRBV10-3 combines with J gene TRBJ2-2; the match to TRBD2 covers 7 bases. From germline, CDR1 is ENHRY and CDR2 SYGVKD. Unmatched junction bases numbered 3, after V lost 7 bases and J lost 1 base. The CDR3 totals 14 residues. The chain's CDR3 is CAITPGGNTGELFF. The CDR3 region has the DNA TGTGCCATCACCCCGGGAGGGAACACCGGGGAGCTGTTTTTT.

This clonotype was observed at least ten times. J is TRBJ2-5 and V is TRBV25-1; 10 nucleotides match TRBD1. Germline loops: CDR1 MGHDK, CDR2 SYGVNS. The V segment lost 5 bases and the J segment 3 bases; nucleotides outside the gene matches: 6. CDR3 length: 15 residues. The CDR3 loop reads CASSPSGTGEETQYF. CDR3 nucleotide sequence: TGTGCCAGCAGTCCTTCCGGGACAGGGGAAGAGACCCAGTACTTC.

This clonotype was recorded many times. The chain links TRBV19 to TRBJ1-1; a weak D match, TRBD1 (5 bases). Trimming shortened V by 5 bases and J by 0 bases, and 16 bases separated the two germline ends. The germline V gene encodes CDR1 LNHDA and CDR2 SQIVND (reference sequence). The CDR3 runs to 16 residues. CDR3 region: CASSRLSGRLNTEAFF. CDR3 sequence (DNA): TGTGCCAGTAGTCGTCTCTCGGGACGGCTGAACACTGAAGCTTTCTTT. Using reference TRBV19 and TRBJ1-1 for the parts outside the CDR3, the full variable domain is DGGITQSPKYLFRKEGQNVTLSCEQNLNHDAMYWYRQDPGQGLRLIYYSQIVNDFQKGDIAEGYSVSREKKESFPLTVTSAQKNPTAFYLCASSRLSGRLNTEAFFGQGTRLTVV.

The V call is TRBV29-1, the J call TRBJ1-5, with 9 bases matching TRBD1. V lost 6 bases and J lost 11; bases outside the gene matches: 14. CDR1 and CDR2 (germline): SQVTM, ANQGSEA. This CDR3 has 14 amino acids. CDR3 loop: CSVPGTGISETQHF. CDR3 bases: TGCAGCGTCCCCGGGACAGGGATTTCGGAGACCCAGCATTTT.

The genes are TRBV2 and TRBJ1-3; D is undetermined. The germline V gene encodes CDR1 SNHLY and CDR2 FYNNEI. The CDR3 is 14 residues long. The V end lost 1 base, the J end lost 6 bases, and 10 bases lay between the germline ends. The CDR3 loop is CASSEEAVPNTIYF. The CDR3 nucleotides read TGTGCCAGCAGTGAAGAGGCGGTGCCAAACACCATATATTTT.

The V and J genes are TRBV9 and TRBJ2-5, with D unresolved. V was clipped by 7 bases and J by 2 bases, with 12 bases between them. The CDR3 sequence is 13 residues long. Germline V lookup: CDR1 SGDLS, CDR2 YYNGEE. CDR3 DNA: TGTGCCAGCTCACAAACAGAGCAAGAGACCCAGTACTTC. Residues: CASSQTEQETQYF. The whole variable domain, filled in from reference TRBV9 and TRBJ2-5, reads DSGVTQTPKHLITATGQRVTLRCSPRSGDLSVYWYQQSLDQGLQFLIQYYNGEERAKGNILERFSAQQFPDLHSELNLSSLELGDSALYFCASSQTEQETQYFGPGTRLLVL.

In this sample, this clonotype turned up many times. The CDR3 DNA follows: TGTGCCAGCAGTAACTCCGGGACAGGGGACCACGAGCAGTACTTC. It codes for CASSNSGTGDHEQYF. The chain carries TRBV25-1 and TRBJ2-7, with TRBD1 matching 10 bases. Germline CDR1 reads MGHDK; CDR2 reads SYGVNS. The CDR3 totals 15 residues. Trimming cost V 5 bases and J 5 bases; bases outside gene matches: 9.

This clonotype was counted ten times or more. The rearrangement links TRBV20-1 to TRBJ1-1, with D possibly being TRBD1 (6 bases). This CDR3 is built from 13 residues. Trimming took 6 bases from V and 8 from J, leaving 19 bases between them. Germline lookup yields CDR1 DFQATT and CDR2 SNEGSKA (reference sequence). CDR3 region: CSAPNRTVGEAFF. The CDR3 DNA sequence: TGCAGTGCCCCAAACAGGACAGTTGGAGAAGCTTTCTTT.

This clonotype has only a few counts. CDR3 in amino acids: CSAPKGDYTEAFF. For the CDR3, the DNA is TGCAGTGCGCCGAAGGGGGACTACACTGAAGCTTTCTTT. V and J are TRBV20-1 and TRBJ1-1, with D perhaps matching TRBD1 (6 bases). CDR1 is DFQATT, CDR2 SNEGSKA, per germline (reference sequence). Trimming took off 6 bases at V and 3 bases at J, with 14 bases between the two ends. The length of the CDR3 is 13 residues.

This clonotype has at least ten counts. The chain carries TRBV29-1 and TRBJ2-7; 7 positions agree with TRBD1. The V gene end was trimmed by 6 bases and the J gene end by 3 bases; junction bases not matched to a gene: 8. The CDR3 is 13 residues long. Germline V gene data show CDR1 as SQVTM and CDR2 as ANQGSEA. The CDR3 coding sequence is TGCAGCGTGACAGGGACGGTGTTCTACGAGCAGTACTTC. Its protein is CSVTGTVFYEQYF.

To note about this clonotype: Possible read error: a much larger clone is one base away. The rearrangement uses TRBV10-3 and TRBJ2-6; D remains ambiguous. The CDR3 has 15 residues. V was clipped by 5 bases and J by 1 base, with 9 bases between them. The germline CDR1 and CDR2 sequences are ENHRY and SYGVKD. CDR3 in amino acids: CAISYTESGANVLTF. CDR3 in DNA: TGTGCCATCAGTTACACGGAATCTGGGGCCAACGTCCTGACTTTC.

This clonotype was observed at least ten times. This chain links TRBV5-8 with TRBJ2-5, with 15 bases identical to TRBD2. V lost 4 bases, J lost 3 bases, and 7 bases stayed unmatched. The CDR3 has 17 amino acids. Germline V lookup: CDR1 SGHTS, CDR2 YDEGEE. The CDR3 protein is CASSPGTSGGSKETQYF. The CDR3 DNA reads as TGTGCCAGCAGCCCGGGGACTAGCGGGGGGTCGAAAGAGACCCAGTACTTC.

The chain carries TRBV20-1 and TRBJ1-5; maybe TRBD1 (5 bases). The germline CDR1 and CDR2 sequences are DFQATT and SNEGSKA (reference sequence). Trimming cost V 3 bases and J 11 bases, with 20 bases left between them. The CDR3 sequence is 14 residues long. Here the CDR3 reads CSASVPGAQETQHF. CDR3 DNA: TGCAGTGCTAGCGTCCCCGGGGCCCAGGAGACCCAGCATTTT.

This clonotype was found a few times. The rearrangement links TRBV15 to TRBJ1-1; 8 bases are shared with TRBD1. Losses at the gene ends were 3 bases for V and 3 bases for J; bases not matched to a gene: 0. The CDR3 consists of 13 residues. The germline CDR1 and CDR2 sequences are LNHNV and YYDKDF (reference sequence). CDR3 sequence: CATSRDRDTEAFF. The DNA for the CDR3 is TGTGCCACCAGCAGGGACAGGGACACTGAAGCTTTCTTT. The full variable domain, rest sourced from reference TRBV15 and TRBJ1-1, is DAMVIQNPRYQVTQFGKPVTLSCSQTLNHNVMYWYQQKSSQAPKLLFHYYDKDFNNEADTPDNFQSRRPNTSFCFLDIRSPGLGDTAMYLCATSRDRDTEAFFGQGTRLTVV.

This clonotype was observed many times. This chain connects TRBV9 to TRBJ2-7; D gene uncertain. This CDR3 contains 12 residues. The V end was cut by 5 bases, the J end by 1 base, with 7 bases between. Germline CDR1 and CDR2: SGDLS and YYNGEE. The CDR3 DNA sequence: TGTGCCAGCAGTCGCGGATCCTACGAGCAGTACTTC. This sequence encodes CASSRGSYEQYF. Full variable domain (missing parts from reference TRBV9 and TRBJ2-7): DSGVTQTPKHLITATGQRVTLRCSPRSGDLSVYWYQQSLDQGLQFLIQYYNGEERAKGNILERFSAQQFPDLHSELNLSSLELGDSALYFCASSRGSYEQYFGPGTRLTVT.